This TCR beta chain was profiled in a study of regulatory T cells in long-lasting Graves disease. Study-level background: Persistent cases were those of Graves' disease that involved over 5 years of antithyroid drugs with positive TSH receptor antibodies.

Researchers made TCR beta libraries by using iRepertoire HTBI primers and running Arm-PCR on CDR3 regions. TCRdb recomputed calls from the multiplex PCR reads with MiXCR, one row per CDR3 protein. The sample lists 500,000 to 800,000 distinct CDR3 sequences; 30% were seen once. Time point indicated: persistent/refractory GD, antithyroid drugs over 5 years with positive TRAb. The TCR library was made from RNA extracted from PBMCs. The patient group derived from an endocrinology department in Xi'an, China. This clonotype appeared a few times. The CDR3 has 13 residues. Trimming shortened V by 2 bases and J by 4 bases, and 11 bases separated the two germline ends. Germline CDR1 is GTSNPN and CDR2 is SVGIG (reference sequence).

The origin of this receptor is a female donor with Graves disease. The sequencing here drew on peripheral blood mononuclear cells (PBMCs), taken when the disease was refractory, from a patient treated with antithyroid drugs. V usage is TRBV30 and J usage is TRBJ1-2; D ambiguous. The CDR3 DNA sequence: TGTGCCTGGAGTTACCAGGAGACCTATGGCTACACCTTC. Translated: CAWSYQETYGYTF. Full variable domain (rest looked up from reference TRBV30 and TRBJ1-2): SQTIHQWPATLVQPVGSPLSLECTVEGTSNPNLYWYRQAAGRGLQLLFYSVGIGQISSEVPQNLSASRPQDRQFILSSKKLLLSDSGFYLCAWSYQETYGYTFGSGTRLTVV.